This passage covers 11 T cell receptor beta chains from one sample sequenced in a study of human T cells and chemical hapten exposure. One entry per CDR3 protein, called by TCRdb with MiXCR from the RACE reads. This table holds roughly 100,000 distinct CDR3 sequences, more than 9.5% found once. Described time point: patch test 1, 2 weeks after DPC sensitization. The treatment here: therapeutic diphenylcyclopropenone sensitization with weekly scalp DPC. The source was whole blood, collected in connection with sensitization to the hapten diphenylcyclopropenone (DPC). Source of these receptors: a woman aged 40-49 years with alopecia areata. Some clones in this sample may be carry-over from other donors' samples.

J is TRBJ1-2 and V is TRBV4-1; a possible D gene is TRBD1 (6 bases). The germline CDR1 and CDR2 sequences are MGHRA and YSYEKL. CDR3 length: 16 amino acids. Between the trimmed V and J ends, which lost 1 base and 3 bases, there was a span of 15 bases. The CDR3 is CASSQVLGGRYYGYTF. The CDR3 bases are TGCGCCAGCAGCCAAGTATTGGGGGGGCGGTACTATGGCTACACCTTC.

The chain combines TRBV25-1 with TRBJ1-5; maybe TRBD1 (6 bases). CDR1 and CDR2 (germline): MGHDK, SYGVNS. The CDR3 has 16 residues. V was clipped by 4 bases and J by 11 bases, with 24 bases between them. The CDR3 DNA follows: TGTGCCAGCAGTGCATCCCAAAGGGACACCTCCAGGGCCCAGCATTTT. It specifies CASSASQRDTSRAQHF.

This clonotype has a count of ten or more. This CDR3 is CASSLSRSVDTQYF. As DNA, the CDR3 is TGTGCCAGCAGCTTAAGCCGGAGCGTAGATACGCAGTATTTT. The genes are TRBV7-2 and TRBJ2-3; D gene uncertain. Germline-derived CDR1 and CDR2 are SGHTA and FQGNSA. This CDR3 contains 14 residues. V lost 2 bases and J 5 bases, leaving 11 bases between the germline ends.

The V gene is TRBV13, the J gene TRBJ2-1; TRBD2 matches 12 bases. Trimming removed 4 bases from V and 1 base from J; junction bases left unmatched: 14. The CDR3 is 20 residues long. Germline V gene sequence: CDR1 PRHDT, CDR2 FYEKMQ (reference sequence). This chain's CDR3 is CASSSTPGLAGPGSYNEQFF. The CDR3 nucleotides are TGTGCCAGCAGCTCCACTCCGGGACTAGCGGGCCCCGGTTCCTACAATGAGCAGTTCTTC.

The chain is built from TRBV14 and TRBJ2-7; no clear D. V lost 4 bases and J 4 bases, leaving 11 bases between the germline ends. Germline V lookup: CDR1 SGHDN, CDR2 FVKESK. The CDR3 extends over 13 amino acids. The CDR3 coding sequence is TGTGCCAGCAGCCCAACCAGGCGGTACGAGCAGTACTTC. Translated, it gives CASSPTRRYEQYF. Variable domain in full (rest from reference TRBV14 and TRBJ2-7): EAGVTQFPSHSVIEKGQTVTLRCDPISGHDNLYWYRRVMGKEIKFLLHFVKESKQDESGMPNNRFLAERTGGTYSTLKVQPAELEDSGVYFCASSPTRRYEQYFGPGTRLTVT.

This clonotype was seen at least ten times. This rearrangement joins TRBV6-6 to TRBJ1-1; D remains unclear. The CDR3 extends over 11 amino acids. V was clipped by 5 bases and J by 6 bases, with 7 bases between them. Germline-derived CDR1 and CDR2 are MNHNY and SVGAGI (reference sequence). CDR3 sequence (DNA): TGTGCCAGCAGTGGAAGCCCTGAAGCTTTCTTT. This translates into CASSGSPEAFF.

This chain links TRBV12-3 or TRBV12-4 with TRBJ1-2, with no clear D. The CDR3 has 13 amino acids. Trimming removed 5 bases from V and 6 bases from J, with 13 bases in between. CDR3 amino acids: CASSPRPDNGYTF. Written as DNA, the CDR3 is TGTGCCAGCAGTCCCCGGCCCGACAATGGCTACACCTTC.

The V call is TRBV12-3 or TRBV12-4, the J call TRBJ1-5, with D maybe TRBD1 (5 bases). V shed 7 bases and J shed 7 bases, with 17 bases lying between them. The CDR3 runs to 14 residues. CDR3 sequence (DNA): TGTGCCAGCACTAAGACGGGGCCAACGCAGCCCCAGCATTTT. Protein product: CASTKTGPTQPQHF.

V gene TRBV5-1 combines with J gene TRBJ2-1, with 9 bases lining up with TRBD2. Germline trimming cut 4 bases from V and 3 bases from J; bases unmatched to any gene: 5. The CDR3 consists of 15 residues. The germline V gene encodes CDR1 SGHRS and CDR2 YFSETQ. The CDR3 bases are TGCGCCAGCAGCATATCTAGCGGGGTCTACAATGAGCAGTTCTTC. Amino acids: CASSISSGVYNEQFF.

This clonotype was recorded a few times. The gene calls are TRBV4-3 and TRBJ1-3; D is uncertain. The CDR3 loop spans 16 amino acids. Germline-derived CDR1 and CDR2 are LGHNA and YSLEER. V lost 0 bases and J lost 3, with 12 bases in between. The CDR3 protein is CASSQDLAHSGNTIYF. CDR3 nucleotides: TGCGCCAGCAGCCAAGATCTCGCCCACAGTGGAAACACCATATATTTT.

There are a few counts of this clonotype. The CDR3 bases are TGTGCCAGCAGTTTAGGGCTAGCCGTCGGGGAGCAGTTCTTC. It yields the protein CASSLGLAVGEQFF. V and J are TRBV27 and TRBJ2-1, with D possibly being TRBD2 (5 bases). The CDR3 is 14 residues long. V was shortened by 2 bases and J by 10 bases, with 15 bases between the two germline ends. Germline lookup yields CDR1 MNHEY and CDR2 SMNVEV (reference sequence).